Described below is a single TCR beta chain sequence and its context. The record originates from a study of cytomegalovirus exposure and HLA in healthy donors. It was with 60 Vbeta and 13 Jbeta primers that the PCR ran. Assay: immunoSEQ multiplex PCR; the TCRdb copy retains only in-frame clones and omits some. The table includes around 190,000 clones, roughly 80% detected once. From germline, CDR1 is SGHNT and CDR2 YYREEE (reference sequence). The V end was cut by 0 bases, the J end by 0 bases, with 12 bases between. CDR3 size: 16 residues. This receptor was obtained from a man in his 60s in good health and CMV-seronegative. The sample consisted of PBMCs. V usage is TRBV5-4 and J usage is TRBJ2-5; the D gene is possibly TRBD2 (5 bases). The CDR3 region is CASSLGGSGHQETQYF. CDR3 sequence (DNA): TGTGCCAGCAGCTTGGGAGGGTCGGGTCACCAAGAGACCCAGTACTTC.